The TCR beta chain described here comes from a study of OX40 agonist ivuxolimab in advanced cancers. The V gene's germline CDR1 is MNHEY and CDR2 SVGAGI. V shed 0 bases, J shed 8 bases, and the junction held 3 bases outside the gene matches. The CDR3 is 14 residues long. Sequenced by immunoSEQ multiplex PCR; TCRdb stores in-frame clones only, minus some. The data show roughly 53,000 clones, 84% seen once. Broader study findings: Certain nonresponders additionally had low normalized T-cell clonal expansion.

This clone was seen a handful of times. The antigen remains undetermined. Sample: CD4+ or CD8+ T cells sorted from blood, taken in a trial of the OX40 agonist ivuxolimab. This sequence joins TRBV6-5 and TRBJ1-2; 10 positions agree with TRBD1. The sequence came from an adult with an advanced solid tumor such as melanoma, head and neck, liver or kidney cancer. The CDR3 reads CASSYSGQGEGYTF. The CDR3 nucleotides are TGTGCCAGCAGTTACTCAGGACAGGGGGAGGGCTACACCTTC.